These T cell receptor beta chains were read from a single sample in a study of OX40 agonist ivuxolimab in advanced cancers. TCRdb's table, derived via immunoSEQ multiplex PCR, lists solely in-frame clones and lacks some. The table has about 35,000 clones, about 83% seen once; the top ten hold 1.5% to 2%. Sequencing was performed on CD4+ or CD8+ T cells sorted from blood, taken in a trial of the OX40 agonist ivuxolimab. These receptors came from an adult with an advanced solid tumor such as melanoma, head and neck, liver or kidney cancer. Each CDR3 is given with its conserved first and last residue. The order of the fields is D gene, V gene, J gene, CDR3 length, clone size, CDR3 protein, CDR3 DNA. A D gene is named only where the DNA matches it firmly. Size is stated for part of the rows, as once, few or many counts, or as a class when the clone is expanded.

.,TRBV28,TRBJ1-2,18,few,CASSPASGQLAGGYGYTF,TGTGCCAGCAGTCCAGCCTCCGGACAGTTGGCCGGGGGTTATGGCTACACCTTC
.,TRBV4-1,TRBJ2-2,16,.,CASSQRGIRNTGELFF,TGCGCCAGCAGCCAGAGGGGAATCCGGAACACCGGGGAGCTGTTTTTT
TRBD2,TRBV4-1,TRBJ2-7,13,.,CASSPRLADEQYF,TGCGCCAGCAGCCCGCGACTAGCGGACGAGCAGTACTTC
TRBD2,TRBV9,TRBJ2-1,16,.,CASSVDLAGIYNEQFF,TGTGCCAGCAGCGTCGATCTAGCGGGCATCTACAATGAGCAGTTCTTC
.,TRBV6-5,TRBJ1-3,14,.,CASSYRGAGNTIYF,TGTGCCAGCAGTTACAGGGGCGCAGGAAACACCATATATTTT
.,TRBV19,TRBJ2-7,16,.,CASSPQGRDALVEQYF,TGTGCCAGTAGTCCCCAGGGGCGGGATGCTCTGGTCGAGCAGTACTTC
.,TRBV7-9,TRBJ2-1,16,.,CASKVSGPPVYNEQFF,TGTGCCAGCAAGGTGTCGGGACCTCCGGTTTACAATGAGCAGTTCTTC
.,TRBV19,TRBJ2-1,14,.,CASIRRERHNEQFF,TGTGCCAGTATTAGGAGGGAACGCCACAATGAGCAGTTCTTC
TRBD1,TRBV9,TRBJ1-4,15,.,CASSVHRGTNEKLFF,TGTGCCAGCAGCGTCCACAGGGGAACTAATGAAAAACTGTTTTTT
.,TRBV2,TRBJ1-5,14,.,CASSEGTSNQPQHF,TGTGCCAGCAGTGAAGGGACAAGCAATCAGCCCCAGCATTTT
.,TRBV5-1,TRBJ2-1,13,.,CASSWGDLGEQFF,TGCGCCAGCAGCTGGGGGGACCTAGGTGAGCAGTTCTTC
.,TRBV6-1,TRBJ2-2,14,.,CASITARLTGELFF,TGTGCCAGCATAACCGCTCGACTCACCGGGGAGCTGTTTTTT
.,TRBV7-9,TRBJ2-7,15,.,CASSLGGIQSYEQYF,TGTGCCAGCAGCTTAGGGGGGATACAATCCTACGAGCAGTACTTC
.,TRBV28,TRBJ1-3,13,.,CASSWGSGNTIYF,TGTGCCAGCAGTTGGGGCTCTGGAAACACCATATATTTT
.,TRBV18,TRBJ1-1,15,.,CASSPPSGAYTEAFF,TGTGCCAGCTCACCACCGTCTGGGGCCTACACTGAAGCTTTCTTT
.,TRBV7-9,TRBJ1-4,16,.,CASSLARWQPPVELFF,TGTGCCAGCAGCTTAGCGCGATGGCAGCCACCGGTGGAACTGTTTTTT
TRBD1,TRBV19,TRBJ2-7,17,.,CASRRGQGPLTPYEQYF,TGTGCCAGTAGGAGGGGACAGGGCCCTCTAACCCCCTACGAGCAGTACTTC
.,TRBV11-1,TRBJ1-2,12,.,CASSFTNYGYTF,TGTGCCAGCAGCTTCACTAACTATGGCTACACCTTC
.,TRBV9,TRBJ2-7,15,.,CASSVGKIAPYEQYF,TGTGCCAGCAGCGTAGGAAAAATCGCACCCTACGAGCAGTACTTC
.,TRBV5-1,TRBJ1-6,16,.,CASRSQPAGGNSPLHF,TGCGCCAGCAGATCACAGCCCGCCGGCGGTAATTCACCCCTCCACTTT
TRBD1,TRBV9,TRBJ2-5,13,.,CASSVPGGETQYF,TGTGCCAGCAGCGTTCCAGGGGGAGAGACCCAGTACTTC
.,TRBV6-7,TRBJ1-5,17,.,CASSYSTPRLRNQPQHF,TGTGCCAGCAGTTACTCCACGCCCAGACTGCGCAATCAGCCCCAGCATTTT
.,TRBV18,TRBJ2-2,15,.,CASSPPAGSGGELFF,TGTGCCAGCTCACCACCGGCAGGGTCTGGCGGGGAGCTGTTTTTT
.,TRBV15,TRBJ2-5,15,.,CATSRGSAVIETQYF,TGTGCCACCAGCAGAGGCTCAGCGGTAATCGAGACCCAGTACTTC
TRBD1,TRBV7-2,TRBJ1-4,15,.,CASRGGTVIFEKLFF,TGTGCCAGCAGGGGGGGGACAGTAATCTTTGAAAAACTGTTTTTT
.,TRBV18,TRBJ1-5,17,.,CASSPPSRVGSNQPQHF,TGTGCCAGCTCACCACCCAGCAGGGTTGGTAGCAATCAGCCCCAGCATTTT
TRBD2,TRBV11-2,TRBJ2-1,14,.,CASSPGTSVVVQFF,TGTGCCAGCAGCCCAGGGACTAGTGTGGTCGTGCAGTTCTTC
TRBD1,TRBV18,TRBJ1-3,17,.,CASSPMDRGRTGNTIYF,TGTGCCAGCTCACCAATGGACAGGGGGCGGACTGGAAACACCATATATTTT
.,TRBV5-8,TRBJ2-7,12,.,CASSLSGYEQYF,TGTGCCAGCAGCTTGTCAGGTTACGAGCAGTACTTC
TRBD1,TRBV5-1,TRBJ2-7,16,.,CASSFLAGQGAGEQYF,TGCGCCAGCAGCTTTCTAGCGGGACAGGGGGCGGGTGAGCAGTACTTC
.,TRBV6-6,TRBJ1-1,15,.,CASSYKAHSNAEAFF,TGTGCCAGCAGTTACAAGGCGCACTCAAACGCTGAAGCTTTCTTT